A single sample gave rise to the 32 T cell receptor beta chains below, sequenced in a study of shared clonotypes between healthy human individuals (TCRdb year 2020). The library came from the immunoSEQ multiplex PCR assay. Here the immuneACCESS table is served through TCRdb, limited to in-frame sequences with V and J called. Missing clones are a known gap in these copies; in checked studies unresolved V genes cover under half, and the rest lacks a known reason. The sample includes about 2.5 million clones, with under 95% observed a single time. The leading ten clones occupy around 0.38% of the sample. The material sequenced was naive CD4+ T cells from PBMCs. The meaning of the sample's cell subset or site label: CD45RA+ positively selected. The receptors shown here come from a man aged 18-30 years in good health. Some clones in this sample may be carry-over from other donors' samples.

The table lists this clone with a few counts. V usage is TRBV6-6 and J usage is TRBJ1-2; D remains ambiguous. Looked up from germline, CDR1 is MNHNY and CDR2 is SVGAGI (reference sequence). The V end lost 6 bases, the J end lost 8 bases, and 19 bases lay between the germline ends. There are 14 residues in the CDR3. This CDR3 reads CASRSQPREGGYTF. The CDR3 nucleotides read TGTGCCAGCAGGTCGCAGCCGAGGGAGGGAGGCTACACCTTC.

This clone was counted between two and nine times. Other DNA sequences in this sample translate to the same CDR3. The chain combines TRBV30 with TRBJ1-1, with D uncertain. This CDR3 comprises 12 residues. Germline V gene data show CDR1 as GTSNPN and CDR2 as SVGIG (reference sequence). Trimming took off 5 bases at V and 0 bases at J, with 7 bases between the two ends. The CDR3 coding sequence is TGTGCCTGGGATAGACTGAACACTGAAGCTTTCTTT. Translated: CAWDRLNTEAFF.

V gene TRBV29-1 combines with J gene TRBJ2-7; TRBD2 agrees at 11 bases. V lost 6 bases to trimming and J lost 3 bases; unmatched junction nucleotides: 7. Per germline, CDR1 SQVTM and CDR2 ANQGSEA. This CDR3 spans 14 amino acids. In nucleotides, the CDR3 is TGCAGCGTGACCACGACTAGCGGGAACTACGAGCAGTACTTC. Its translation: CSVTTTSGNYEQYF.

The chain recombines TRBV9 with TRBJ1-2, with D tentatively TRBD1 (5 bases). CDR3 length: 16 amino acids. V shed 3 bases and J shed 3 bases, with 18 bases lying between them. The germline V gene encodes CDR1 SGDLS and CDR2 YYNGEE. As DNA, the CDR3 is TGTGCCAGCAGCGACCGGGTGCAGGGTGGGTACTATGGCTACACCTTC. Translating it yields CASSDRVQGGYYGYTF.

V usage is TRBV2 and J usage is TRBJ2-1; weak D call: TRBD2 (6 bases). This CDR3 has 15 amino acids. Between the trimmed V and J ends, which lost 8 bases and 6 bases, there was a span of 20 bases. In germline, CDR1 is SNHLY, CDR2 FYNNEI. DNA of the CDR3: TGTGCCAGCTGTTGGAGGGCCGTGAGTACCAATGAGCAGTTCTTC. Encoded protein: CASCWRAVSTNEQFF. Complete variable domain (other parts from reference TRBV2 and TRBJ2-1): EPEVTQTPSHQVTQMGQEVILRCVPISNHLYFYWYRQILGQKVEFLVSFYNNEISEKSEIFDDQFSVERPDGSNFTLKIRSTKLEDSAMYFCASCWRAVSTNEQFFGPGTRLTVL.

The chain has TRBV2 and TRBJ2-7; TRBD1 agrees at 9 bases. Germline CDR1 is SNHLY and CDR2 is FYNNEI. J lost 4 bases, V lost 7 bases, and 8 bases had no gene match. The CDR3 has 14 residues. CDR3 DNA: TGTGCCAGCATGTGGACAGGGGAGTCTTACGAGCAGTACTTC. It codes for CASMWTGESYEQYF.

On this clone: The identical CDR3 is also encoded by other nucleotide sequences in the sample. This rearrangement joins TRBV7-3 to TRBJ2-1; no reliable D call. Germline CDR1 reads SGHTA; CDR2 reads FQGTGA. The V and J ends lost 6 bases and 1 base respectively, with 10 bases between them. The CDR3 is 14 residues long. The CDR3 reads CASSLTGSYNEQFF. The CDR3 DNA sequence: TGTGCCAGCAGTTTGACTGGTTCCTACAATGAGCAGTTCTTC.

The chain links TRBV5-1 to TRBJ2-1; D uncertain. V was shortened by 3 bases and J by 5 bases, with 12 bases between the two germline ends. Germline loops: CDR1 SGHRS, CDR2 YFSETQ. The CDR3 sequence is 14 residues long. CDR3 loop: CASSWASTNNEQFF. DNA of the CDR3: TGCGCCAGCAGCTGGGCAAGCACCAACAATGAGCAGTTCTTC.

V is TRBV7-8 and J is TRBJ1-1; D possibly corresponds to TRBD1 (6 bases). With 3 bases removed from V and 6 bases from J, the gap between germline ends came to 23 bases. The CDR3 spans 17 residues. The germline V gene encodes CDR1 SGHVS and CDR2 FQNEAQ. CDR3 region: CASSFQGYTLGFAEAFF. CDR3 bases: TGTGCCAGCAGCTTTCAGGGGTATACCCTCGGGTTCGCTGAAGCTTTCTTT.

This clone occurred once. The chain has TRBV4-2 and TRBJ2-2; 7 nucleotides match TRBD1. The CDR3 loop spans 15 amino acids. Looked up from germline, CDR1 is LGHNA and CDR2 is YNFKEQ. J lost 1 base, V lost 5 bases, and 4 bases had no gene match. The CDR3, as DNA: TGTGCCAGCAGCTCGGGACAGAGGAACACCGGGGAGCTGTTTTTT. Protein product: CASSSGQRNTGELFF.

The chain links TRBV27 to TRBJ1-2, with D perhaps TRBD1 (6 bases). V lost 4 bases and J 7 bases, leaving 13 bases between the germline ends. The CDR3 is 13 amino acids. Germline loops: CDR1 MNHEY, CDR2 SMNVEV (reference sequence). The CDR3 sequence is CASSSGKGGGYTF. The CDR3 DNA follows: TGTGCCAGCAGTTCGGGGAAGGGGGGTGGCTACACCTTC.

This clone was seen a single time. CDR3 sequence: CASSMGQGVVGYTF. Written as DNA, the CDR3 is TGTGCCAGCTCAATGGGACAGGGAGTGGTTGGCTACACCTTC. The V call is TRBV18, the J call TRBJ1-2; 9 nucleotides agree with TRBD1. The CDR3 has 14 amino acids. V lost 5 bases, J lost 7 bases, and 8 bases stayed unmatched. From germline, CDR1 is KGHSH and CDR2 LQKENI.

The V call is TRBV29-1, the J call TRBJ1-2; D is uncertain. The CDR3 has 12 residues. Trimming removed 7 bases from V and 3 bases from J, with 12 bases in between. Germline CDR1 is SQVTM and CDR2 is ANQGSEA. CDR3 protein: CSALTDDYGYTF. CDR3 in DNA: TGCAGCGCCCTGACTGACGACTATGGCTACACCTTC.

The rearrangement links TRBV14 to TRBJ2-5, with 11 bases aligning to TRBD2. The junction had 0 bases not matched to a gene; V was cut back by 0 bases and J by 0 bases. The V gene's germline CDR1 is SGHDN and CDR2 FVKESK. The CDR3 consists of 16 residues. CDR3 in DNA: TGTGCCAGCAGCCAAGAGACTAGCGGGAACCAAGAGACCCAGTACTTC. Its translation is CASSQETSGNQETQYF.

This clone was seen more than once but under ten times. J is TRBJ2-7 and V is TRBV11-3; D unresolved. The CDR3 is 15 residues long. The V gene's germline CDR1 is SGHNT and CDR2 YENEEA. Trimming took off 3 bases at V and 1 base at J, with 13 bases between the two ends. The CDR3 here is CASSFQHDPSYEQYF. The CDR3 nucleotides read TGTGCCAGCAGCTTCCAGCACGACCCATCCTACGAGCAGTACTTC.

The chain uses TRBV20-1 and TRBJ2-7, with no clear D. V shed 3 bases and J shed 7 bases, with 10 bases lying between them. CDR1 is DFQATT and CDR2 is SNEGSKA in the germline V gene (reference sequence). The CDR3 has 11 residues. The DNA of the CDR3 is TGCAGTGCTAGTTACATGATGGAGCAGTACTTC. This encodes CSASYMMEQYF.

This rearrangement joins TRBV28 to TRBJ1-2; D not resolved. The V gene lost 5 bases and the J gene lost 9 bases, with 10 bases spanning the gap. This CDR3 comprises 11 residues. The germline CDR1 and CDR2 sequences are MDHEN and SYDVKM. CDR3: CASSLTRSYTF. In nucleotides, the CDR3 is TGTGCCAGCAGTCTGACTAGGAGCTACACCTTC.

The count of this clone is one. The chain employs TRBV7-8 and TRBJ2-3; D is unresolved. Per germline, CDR1 SGHVS and CDR2 FQNEAQ. CDR3 size: 15 residues. The V end was cut by 7 bases, the J end by 3 bases, with 17 bases between. The CDR3 spells CASTARTFGTDTQYF. DNA for the CDR3: TGTGCCAGCACCGCTAGGACCTTTGGGACAGATACGCAGTATTTT.

For this clone: This same CDR3 is encoded by further DNA sequences in the sample. The chain combines TRBV28 with TRBJ1-3; TRBD1 is a possible D gene (5 bases). Trimming stripped 1 base from V and 1 base from J, with 8 bases between. The germline gives CDR1 MDHEN, CDR2 SYDVKM. CDR3 length: 15 amino acids. Written as DNA, the CDR3 is TGTGCCAGCAGTTTATTTCGGGGGTCTGGAAACACCATATATTTT. This gives the protein CASSLFRGSGNTIYF.

This clone was counted a single time. V is TRBV7-3 and J is TRBJ2-3; the D is unclear. V lost 6 bases to trimming and J lost 6 bases, with 10 bases between them. Germline V gives CDR1 SGHTA, CDR2 FQGTGA. The CDR3 runs 12 residues. The CDR3 bases are TGTGCCAGCAGGGGGATAGGGGATACGCAGTATTTT. This translates into CASRGIGDTQYF.

The chain couples TRBV25-1 to TRBJ1-2, with no clear D. In germline, CDR1 is MGHDK, CDR2 SYGVNS. The V end lost 1 base, the J end lost 6 bases, and 6 bases lay between the germline ends. CDR3 length: 12 amino acids. CDR3 DNA sequence: TGTGCCAGCAGTGAATCTTGGGATGGCTACACCTTC. This encodes CASSESWDGYTF.

The chain is built from TRBV10-3 and TRBJ1-1; D is perhaps TRBD1 (5 bases). The CDR3 is made up of 16 amino acids. The germline V and J ends were trimmed by 2 bases and 0 bases, with 13 bases remaining between them. CDR1 ENHRY and CDR2 SYGVKD come from the germline V gene. CDR3 bases: TGTGCCATCAGTGAGGGCACGGGGGAGATGAACACTGAAGCTTTCTTT. It codes for CAISEGTGEMNTEAFF.

The sample holds a few counts of this clone. This chain joins TRBV7-6 and TRBJ1-5; D possibly corresponds to TRBD1 (6 bases). Germline V lookup: CDR1 SGHVS, CDR2 FNYEAQ. V lost 7 bases to trimming and J lost 6 bases, with 16 bases between them. CDR3 size: 14 residues. As DNA, the CDR3 is TGTGCCAGCATCCGAACAGGGTATCGTCAGCCCCAGCATTTT. Its translation: CASIRTGYRQPQHF.

The chain joins TRBV5-1 to TRBJ2-5, with TRBD2 identical over 13 bases. CDR1 and CDR2 from the germline V gene are SGHRS and YFSETQ. The CDR3 extends over 17 amino acids. V was clipped by 2 bases and J by 3 bases; unmatched bases: 7. The CDR3, as DNA: TGCGCCAGCAGCTTAGCTACTAGCGGGAGGGGGAAAGAGACCCAGTACTTC. Amino acids: CASSLATSGRGKETQYF.

This clone was counted once. The J gene is TRBJ1-5, the V gene TRBV28, with TRBD1 matching over 7 bases. CDR1 and CDR2 from the germline V gene are MDHEN and SYDVKM. The CDR3 runs to 15 residues. V gave up 5 bases and J gave up 0 bases; unmatched junction bases: 4. This chain's CDR3 is CASSPWTGSNQPQHF. For the CDR3, the DNA is TGTGCCAGCAGTCCATGGACAGGTAGCAATCAGCCCCAGCATTTT.

The chain has TRBV6-1 and TRBJ2-3; D might be TRBD1 (5 bases). Germline CDR1 reads MNHNS; CDR2 reads SASEGT. Trimming cost V 10 bases and J 4 bases, with 21 bases left between them. This CDR3 comprises 15 residues. The CDR3: CATGISSPGADTQYF. In nucleotides, the CDR3 is TGTGCCACAGGGATTAGCTCCCCTGGGGCAGATACGCAGTATTTT.

This clone appeared a few times. The chain is built from TRBV2 and TRBJ1-5; the D is unclear. CDR1 is SNHLY, CDR2 FYNNEI, per germline. V lost 2 bases and J 8 bases, leaving 13 bases between the germline ends. The length of the CDR3 is 14 residues. The CDR3 region has the DNA TGTGCCAGCAGTGAACCCGTCGCCGTCGAGCCCCAGCATTTT. This codes for CASSEPVAVEPQHF.

This clone was found once. The rearrangement joins TRBV5-4 to TRBJ2-1, with 8 positions matching TRBD2. Unmatched junction bases numbered 12, after V lost 0 bases and J lost 10 bases. The CDR3 has 16 amino acids. The V gene's germline CDR1 is SGHNT and CDR2 YYREEE (reference sequence). The CDR3 loop is CASSLDGGQRLAEQFF. The CDR3 bases are TGTGCCAGCAGCTTGGACGGGGGGCAACGACTAGCGGAGCAGTTCTTC.

The gene calls are TRBV20-1 and TRBJ1-1; D is perhaps TRBD1 (6 bases). Germline loops: CDR1 DFQATT, CDR2 SNEGSKA (reference sequence). The CDR3 sequence is 11 residues long. The CDR3 DNA reads as TGCGAGGGGGGGTCGAACACTGAAGCTTTCTTT. Residues: CEGGSNTEAFF.

V gene TRBV4-3 combines with J gene TRBJ1-2; a possible D gene is TRBD1 (6 bases). This CDR3 region has 14 residues. V shed 0 bases and J shed 2 bases, with 7 bases lying between them. Germline V gene sequence: CDR1 LGHNA, CDR2 YSLEER. The CDR3 protein is CASSQEQGNYGYTF. DNA of the CDR3: TGCGCCAGCAGCCAAGAACAGGGCAACTATGGCTACACCTTC.

The J gene is TRBJ1-2, the V gene TRBV28; D perhaps matches TRBD1 (5 bases). There are 14 residues in the CDR3. Trimming cost V 2 bases and J 6 bases, with 13 bases left between them. Germline V lookup: CDR1 MDHEN, CDR2 SYDVKM. The CDR3 DNA is TGTGCCAGCAGTTTAGTCCAGGGACGGGATGGCTACACCTTC. Its protein product is CASSLVQGRDGYTF.

The chain joins TRBV6-1 to TRBJ1-4; a weak D match, TRBD1 (6 bases). Germline CDR1 is MNHNS and CDR2 is SASEGT. The ends were cut back, 2 bases at V and 4 bases at J, with 14 bases in the middle. CDR3 length: 16 amino acids. Written as DNA, the CDR3 is TGTGCCAGCAGTGAAAGAATGGGGGCAGGTAATGAAAAACTGTTTTTT. This codes for CASSERMGAGNEKLFF.